The 18 T cell receptor beta chains in this list originate from one sample, sequenced in a study of blood T cell dynamics during melanoma immunotherapy. Generated by immunoSEQ multiplex PCR, the TCRdb table keeps only in-frame clones and is missing some. The profile shows 10,000 or so clones, roughly 90% of them singletons. Noted time point: pre-treatment baseline. Sequenced here: blood, sampled from a patient treated with checkpoint blockade. The source of these receptors is a human donor with melanoma.

The rearrangement links TRBV10-3 to TRBJ2-7; 10 nucleotides align to TRBD1. The V gene's germline CDR1 is ENHRY and CDR2 SYGVKD. Trimming cost V 7 bases and J 2 bases; bases outside gene matches: 5. CDR3 length: 14 amino acids. CDR3 sequence: CAITPTGGTYEQYF. The DNA of the CDR3 is TGTGCCATCACCCCGACAGGGGGCACCTACGAGCAGTACTTC.

The chain is built from TRBV19 and TRBJ2-3; TRBD2 agrees at 7 bases. The CDR3 has 17 amino acids. V lost 1 base to trimming and J lost 4 bases; unmatched junction nucleotides: 11. The germline gives CDR1 LNHDA, CDR2 SQIVND (reference sequence). CDR3 region: CASSIAGGPPGADTQYF. The CDR3 DNA reads TGTGCCAGTAGTATAGCGGGAGGACCCCCGGGGGCAGATACGCAGTATTTT.

V is TRBV5-6 and J is TRBJ2-7; unclear D gene. Germline lookup yields CDR1 SGHDT and CDR2 YYEEEE. Trimming took 2 bases from V and 2 from J, leaving 11 bases between them. The CDR3 extends over 14 amino acids. The CDR3: CASSFLLLPYEQYF. Written as DNA, the CDR3 is TGTGCCAGCAGCTTCCTACTACTCCCCTACGAGCAGTACTTC.

V and J are TRBV7-3 and TRBJ2-6, with a tentative D call TRBD2 (5 bases). Trimming removed 1 base from V and 4 bases from J, with 14 bases in between. CDR1 and CDR2 (germline): SGHTA, FQGTGA. The CDR3 spans 17 residues. The CDR3 region is CASSLMGPAGGANVLTF. Written as DNA, the CDR3 is TGTGCCAGCAGCTTAATGGGTCCTGCGGGCGGGGCCAACGTCCTGACTTTC.

The rearrangement uses TRBV7-2 and TRBJ1-6; D uncertain. The CDR3 has 13 residues. Trimming pared 4 bases from V and 7 bases from J, leaving 8 bases between. CDR1 SGHTA and CDR2 FQGNSA come from the germline V gene. The CDR3 is CASSSTPNSPLHF. DNA of the CDR3: TGTGCCAGCAGCTCGACCCCCAATTCACCCCTCCACTTT.

The gene calls are TRBV15 and TRBJ2-2; D call uncertain. The V end was cut by 1 base, the J end by 4 bases, with 7 bases between. Germline V lookup: CDR1 LNHNV, CDR2 YYDKDF (reference sequence). There are 14 residues in the CDR3. The CDR3 region is CATSRGIGTGELFF. DNA of the CDR3: TGTGCCACCAGCAGAGGGATCGGCACCGGGGAGCTGTTTTTT.

For the CDR3, the DNA is TGTGCCACCAGCAGAGACGCGGACCTTGGGGAACTGTTTTTT. Translating it yields CATSRDADLGELFF. The V and J genes are TRBV15 and TRBJ1-4; D is ambiguous. The CDR3 has 14 residues. Germline V gene lookup returns CDR1 LNHNV and CDR2 YYDKDF (reference sequence). The V and J ends lost 0 bases and 12 bases respectively, with 14 bases between them.

The chain is built from TRBV6-6 and TRBJ1-2; D gene uncertain. Germline values: CDR1 MNHNY, CDR2 SVGAGI (reference sequence). V was trimmed by 2 bases and J by 5 bases, leaving 9 bases between them. This CDR3 is built from 13 residues. The CDR3 loop reads CASSYPGQYGYTF. CDR3 nucleotide sequence: TGTGCCAGCAGTTACCCCGGGCAGTATGGCTACACCTTC.

The chain joins TRBV6-1 to TRBJ1-4; D is unclear. Trimming removed 6 bases from V and 0 bases from J, with 11 bases in between. Germline V gene data show CDR1 as MNHNS and CDR2 as SASEGT. This CDR3 is built from 15 residues. This chain's CDR3 is CASSPGPATNEKLFF. CDR3 coding DNA: TGTGCCAGCAGCCCCGGGCCCGCAACTAATGAAAAACTGTTTTTT.

The DNA for the CDR3 is TGTGCCAGTAGTATAGGGGCAGAACTAAACACTGAAGCTTTCTTT. It codes for CASSIGAELNTEAFF. The rearrangement joins TRBV19 to TRBJ1-1; D gene unclear. In germline, CDR1 is LNHDA, CDR2 SQIVND (reference sequence). V was cut by 1 base and J by 2 bases, with 11 bases left in between. This CDR3 has 15 residues.

V usage is TRBV6-6 and J usage is TRBJ2-7; 7 positions agree with TRBD1. The V gene's germline CDR1 is MNHNY and CDR2 SVGAGI (reference sequence). Trimming took 2 bases from V and 4 from J; bases not matched to a gene: 11. The CDR3 runs 16 residues. The CDR3 DNA reads as TGTGCCAGCAGTTACCGCACAGGGGCCTCGACTTACGAGCAGTACTTC. Translating gives CASSYRTGASTYEQYF.

This clone was detected once. V is TRBV4-1 and J is TRBJ2-5, with TRBD1 identical over 8 bases. The tail of the sequence fits TRBJ2-7 better, so the J call may be wrong. This CDR3 is built from 15 residues. In germline, CDR1 is MGHRA, CDR2 YSYEKL. The CDR3 DNA is TGCGCCAGCAGCCAATCCCCGGGACAGGCCTACGAGCAGTACTTC. Protein product: CASSQSPGQAYEQYF.

The rearrangement joins TRBV11-2 to TRBJ2-6; tentative D call: TRBD1 (5 bases). The germline V gene has CDR1 SGHAT and CDR2 FQNNGV. This CDR3 has 16 residues. V dropped 3 bases and J dropped 6 bases, with 15 bases sitting between them. CDR3 sequence: CASSFTLSGPANVLTF. CDR3 DNA: TGTGCCAGCAGCTTCACATTGTCAGGGCCGGCCAACGTCCTGACTTTC.

The chain recombines TRBV18 with TRBJ2-7, with 7 bases lining up with TRBD2. Germline V gives CDR1 KGHSH, CDR2 LQKENI. Trimming took 3 bases from V and 4 from J; bases not matched to a gene: 9. CDR3 size: 15 residues. DNA for the CDR3: TGTGCCAGCTCACCTGGACCCGGGGGGACGTACGAGCAGTACTTC. Its protein product is CASSPGPGGTYEQYF.

This rearrangement joins TRBV27 to TRBJ2-7; D is perhaps TRBD2 (5 bases). The germline V gene has CDR1 MNHEY and CDR2 SMNVEV (reference sequence). The CDR3 contains 13 residues. The V end lost 4 bases, the J end lost 4 bases, and 11 bases lay between the germline ends. This CDR3 is CASSSHTGYEQYF. The CDR3 region has the DNA TGTGCCAGCAGTTCCCACACGGGGTACGAGCAGTACTTC.

V and J are TRBV11-2 and TRBJ2-3; D remains ambiguous. Trimming stripped 1 base from V and 5 bases from J, with 10 bases between. In germline, CDR1 is SGHAT, CDR2 FQNNGV. The CDR3 runs to 14 residues. Here the CDR3 DNA reads TGTGCCAGCAGCTTAGTGGGCTCTCGAGATACGCAGTATTTT. Encoded protein: CASSLVGSRDTQYF. Based on the CDR3 plus reference TRBV11-2 and TRBJ2-3, the full variable domain is EAGVAQSPRYKIIEKRQSVAFWCNPISGHATLYWYQQILGQGPKLLIQFQNNGVVDDSQLPKDRFSAERLKGVDSTLKIQPAKLEDSAVYLCASSLVGSRDTQYFGPGTRLTVL.

The V and J genes are TRBV6-1 and TRBJ1-6; D call uncertain. V was trimmed by 3 bases and J by 6 bases, leaving 9 bases between them. Per germline, CDR1 MNHNS and CDR2 SASEGT. The CDR3 loop spans 14 amino acids. CDR3 nucleotides: TGTGCCAGCAGTGACCGGCAGGCTAATTCACCCCTCCACTTT. Protein product: CASSDRQANSPLHF.

The genes are TRBV19 and TRBJ1-6; D is possibly TRBD1 (5 bases). V was pared by 11 bases and J by 6 bases, with 11 bases between. This CDR3 comprises 12 residues. The germline V gene has CDR1 LNHDA and CDR2 SQIVND (reference sequence). CDR3 nucleotide sequence: TGTGCCGCGGCAGGGACTAATTCACCCCTCCACTTT. It encodes CAAAGTNSPLHF.